This entry lists 31 T cell receptor beta chains sequenced from one sample in a study of T cells after yellow fever vaccination. TCRdb re-called the 5' RACE reads with MiXCR, one entry per CDR3 protein. Found here are 600,000 to 750,000 distinct CDR3 sequences, approximately 13% of them singletons; the top ten hold more than 13%. The specimen was PBMCs, collected on the day of the yellow fever booster vaccination. These receptors originate from a man aged 30 to 39 who received the YFV17D yellow fever vaccine.

The rearrangement links TRBV15 to TRBJ1-1; D remains ambiguous. The germline CDR1 and CDR2 sequences are LNHNV and YYDKDF (reference sequence). CDR3 size: 14 residues. V was trimmed by 4 bases and J by 3 bases, leaving 12 bases between them. The CDR3 sequence is CATSNWSLHTEAFF. The CDR3 DNA is TGTGCCACCAGCAATTGGAGTTTACACACTGAAGCTTTCTTT.

The chain combines TRBV7-2 with TRBJ2-1, with 9 bases aligning to TRBD2. Germline V gene sequence: CDR1 SGHTA, CDR2 FQGNSA. V lost 0 bases to trimming and J lost 2 bases; unmatched junction nucleotides: 5. The CDR3 loop spans 17 amino acids. The CDR3 region has the DNA TGTGCCAGCAGCTTAGCCCGTAGCGGGGGACCCTACAATGAGCAGTTCTTC. Encoded protein: CASSLARSGGPYNEQFF.

CDR3 bases: TGCAGTGCTAGCATTTTACAAATAAGCTCCTACGAGCAGTACTTC. This encodes CSASILQISSYEQYF. The chain recombines TRBV20-1 with TRBJ2-7; unclear D gene. V lost 3 bases to trimming and J lost 0 bases, with 15 bases between them. The CDR3 covers 15 residues. Germline-derived CDR1 and CDR2 are DFQATT and SNEGSKA (reference sequence).

The V and J genes are TRBV19 and TRBJ1-5; no clear D. CDR3 size: 14 residues. Trimming shortened V by 3 bases and J by 4 bases, and 10 bases separated the two germline ends. Per the germline V gene, CDR1 is LNHDA and CDR2 is SQIVND (reference sequence). CDR3 region: CASSIERGNQPQHF. In DNA form, the CDR3 reads TGTGCCAGTAGTATTGAACGGGGAAATCAGCCCCAGCATTTT.

The chain recombines TRBV6-1 with TRBJ2-7; 10 bases match TRBD2. The CDR3 sequence is 13 residues long. The germline gives CDR1 MNHNS, CDR2 SASEGT. Trimming cost V 6 bases and J 3 bases; bases outside gene matches: 2. CDR3 DNA: TGTGCCAGCAGAGGGACTAGCGTCTACGAGCAGTACTTC. Translated, it gives CASRGTSVYEQYF.

The rearrangement joins TRBV24-1 to TRBJ2-1, with TRBD2 matching over 8 bases. Trimming cost V 1 base and J 9 bases; bases outside gene matches: 4. CDR1 KGHDR and CDR2 SFDVKD come from the germline V gene. CDR3 length equals 14 residues. The CDR3 DNA sequence: TGTGCCACCAGTGATTTAGCGGGAGCGGGTGAGCAGTTCTTC. Its translation: CATSDLAGAGEQFF.

This clonotype has a handful of counts. The chain joins TRBV2 to TRBJ2-2, with D possibly being TRBD1 (5 bases). This CDR3 region has 12 residues. Germline V CDR1 and CDR2: SNHLY, FYNNEI. V was clipped by 8 bases and J by 8 bases, with 12 bases between them. As DNA, the CDR3 is TGTGCCAGCGGTAGGGGCAGGGGGGAGCTGTTTTTT. The encoded protein is CASGRGRGELFF. Full variable domain (missing parts from reference TRBV2 and TRBJ2-2): EPEVTQTPSHQVTQMGQEVILRCVPISNHLYFYWYRQILGQKVEFLVSFYNNEISEKSEIFDDQFSVERPDGSNFTLKIRSTKLEDSAMYFCASGRGRGELFFGEGSRLTVL.

The V gene is TRBV27, the J gene TRBJ2-7, with 11 bases lining up with TRBD2. The CDR3 sequence is 18 residues long. V lost 4 bases, J lost 1 base, and 12 bases stayed unmatched. Germline CDR1 MNHEY, CDR2 SMNVEV (reference sequence). The CDR3 bases are TGTGCCAGCAGTTCTCGACTAGCGGGAAAAAAAATTTCCTACGAGCAGTACTTC. Its translation is CASSSRLAGKKISYEQYF.

This clonotype was detected a few times. The rearrangement uses TRBV12-5 and TRBJ2-6; D possibly corresponds to TRBD1 (8 bases). Germline values: CDR1 LGHNT, CDR2 FRNRAP. V was trimmed by 7 bases and J by 0 bases, leaving 16 bases between them. The CDR3 covers 17 residues. Here the CDR3 DNA reads TGTGCTAGTGCCGACAGGGGAGGGCTCTCTGGGGCCAACGTCCTGACTTTC. This translates into CASADRGGLSGANVLTF.

This clonotype was recorded a few times. The V and J genes are TRBV6-1 and TRBJ1-1; D is unresolved. V was shortened by 7 bases and J by 1 base, with 19 bases between the two germline ends. This CDR3 region has 16 residues. CDR1 and CDR2 from the germline V gene are MNHNS and SASEGT. The DNA for the CDR3 is TGTGCCAGCACCGAGGCCTCAGCCTTGACGAACACTGAAGCTTTCTTT. It translates to CASTEASALTNTEAFF.

This chain links TRBV4-3 with TRBJ2-1; D may be TRBD2 (6 bases). The CDR3 spans 15 residues. The germline V and J ends were trimmed by 3 bases and 4 bases, with 13 bases remaining between them. Germline assignment: CDR1 LGHNA and CDR2 YSLEER. CDR3 residues: CASSQTGTSYNEQFF. The CDR3 DNA reads TGCGCCAGCAGCCAGACCGGGACTTCGTACAATGAGCAGTTCTTC.

This clonotype has at least ten counts. The chain has TRBV7-8 and TRBJ2-3; D unresolved. CDR3 size: 15 residues. V was pared by 4 bases and J by 6 bases, with 17 bases between. Germline lookup yields CDR1 SGHVS and CDR2 FQNEAQ. The CDR3 coding sequence is TGTGCCAGCAGCTCCGATGCCGGCGCGAGCGATACGCAGTATTTT. Its protein product is CASSSDAGASDTQYF.

This clonotype occurred a few times. This chain joins TRBV5-1 and TRBJ2-5; TRBD2 might be the D (5 bases). The CDR3 loop spans 14 amino acids. V lost 1 base and J 5 bases, leaving 12 bases between the germline ends. Germline loops: CDR1 SGHRS, CDR2 YFSETQ. In nucleotides, the CDR3 is TGCGCCAGCAGCTTGTATATGGGAGTGGAGACCCAGTACTTC. As protein: CASSLYMGVETQYF.

This clonotype was recorded a few times. The chain carries TRBV7-9 and TRBJ2-5; TRBD1 matches 11 bases. Looked up from germline, CDR1 is SEHNR and CDR2 is FQNEAQ (reference sequence). The CDR3 totals 15 residues. V trimming: 6 bases; J trimming: 3 bases; junction bases outside the gene matches: 6. The DNA of the CDR3 is TGTGCCAGCAGTTTGGGACAGGGGGTTAAAGAGACCCAGTACTTC. Amino acid sequence: CASSLGQGVKETQYF.

In this sample, this clonotype turned up a few times. The CDR3 region has the DNA TGTGCCACCAGTGATCCTGGACAGGGCTGGGAGACCCAGTACTTC. Its translation is CATSDPGQGWETQYF. The gene calls are TRBV24-1 and TRBJ2-5, with TRBD1 identical over 8 bases. The CDR3 runs 15 residues. Per germline, CDR1 KGHDR and CDR2 SFDVKD. V lost 3 bases to trimming and J lost 5 bases; unmatched junction nucleotides: 7.

This clonotype has at least ten counts. This sequence joins TRBV24-1 and TRBJ2-3, with no clear D. The length of the CDR3 is 13 residues. The V gene's germline CDR1 is KGHDR and CDR2 SFDVKD. V dropped 4 bases and J dropped 5 bases, with 9 bases sitting between them. The CDR3 here is CATSDPGRDTQYF. For the CDR3, the DNA is TGTGCCACCAGTGACCCTGGGCGAGATACGCAGTATTTT.

This clonotype turned up a few times. V is TRBV20-1 and J is TRBJ2-7; no clear D. There are 15 residues in the CDR3. Germline CDR1 is DFQATT and CDR2 is SNEGSKA (reference sequence). V was trimmed by 6 bases and J by 2 bases, leaving 20 bases between them. The CDR3: CSAGRSYPRAYEQYF. The CDR3 DNA follows: TGCAGTGCCGGCCGCTCGTATCCCCGGGCCTACGAGCAGTACTTC.

The chain uses TRBV28 and TRBJ1-1, with D unclear. This CDR3 comprises 16 residues. Germline V CDR1 and CDR2: MDHEN, SYDVKM. With 3 bases removed from V and 0 bases from J, the gap between germline ends came to 14 bases. The CDR3 region has the DNA TGTGCCAGCAGTTTCCCCCTCCAGAGCATGAACACTGAAGCTTTCTTT. It yields the protein CASSFPLQSMNTEAFF. The full variable domain, completed using reference TRBV28 and TRBJ1-1, is DVKVTQSSRYLVKRTGEKVFLECVQDMDHENMFWYRQDPGLGLRLIYFSYDVKMKEKGDIPEGYSVSREKKERFSLILESASTNQTSMYLCASSFPLQSMNTEAFFGQGTRLTVV.

This clonotype was found a few times. This chain links TRBV20-1 with TRBJ2-7; the match to TRBD2 covers 7 bases. Germline V gene lookup returns CDR1 DFQATT and CDR2 SNEGSKA (reference sequence). CDR3 length: 15 residues. J gave up 3 bases and V 0 bases, and 8 bases lay outside the gene matches. The CDR3 region is CSARESYWEGYEQYF. Here the CDR3 DNA reads TGCAGTGCTAGAGAGAGCTACTGGGAGGGCTACGAGCAGTACTTC.

This clonotype was counted a few times. This chain links TRBV12-3 or TRBV12-4 with TRBJ2-2, with D perhaps TRBD1 (5 bases). The CDR3 is 15 amino acids. V was cut by 5 bases and J by 7 bases, with 17 bases left in between. The CDR3: CASSPPGKGRGELFF. DNA of the CDR3: TGTGCCAGCAGTCCCCCTGGAAAGGGGCGCGGGGAGCTGTTTTTT.

CDR3 amino acids: CASSNINYGYTF. In DNA, the CDR3 is TGTGCCAGCAGCAATATAAACTATGGCTACACCTTC. The chain links TRBV7-2 to TRBJ1-2; D uncertain. The CDR3 is 12 residues long. Trimming left V 5 bases short and J 2 bases short, with 6 bases between. The germline V gene encodes CDR1 SGHTA and CDR2 FQGNSA.

This clonotype appeared many times. The V gene is TRBV27, the J gene TRBJ2-2, with TRBD1 matching over 8 bases. Per germline, CDR1 MNHEY and CDR2 SMNVEV (reference sequence). V gave up 9 bases and J gave up 3 bases; unmatched junction bases: 12. The CDR3 is made up of 16 amino acids. The CDR3 nucleotides read TGTGCCAGTGGGACAGGAACACCTACATACACCGGGGAGCTGTTTTTT. Translating gives CASGTGTPTYTGELFF.

This clonotype has just a few counts. The chain couples TRBV14 to TRBJ2-1; TRBD2 is a possible D gene (6 bases). The CDR3 is 14 residues long. Germline loops: CDR1 SGHDN, CDR2 FVKESK. Deletions cut 3 bases from V and 6 bases from J, with 12 bases between. The CDR3 DNA is TGTGCCAGCAGCCAGCTAGCGACAATCAATGAGCAGTTCTTC. Its translation is CASSQLATINEQFF.

The CDR3 nucleotides are TGCAGCGTTGAGAAGGGCGGGGATACGCAGTATTTT. This encodes CSVEKGGDTQYF. This chain connects TRBV29-1 to TRBJ2-3, with D tentatively TRBD2 (5 bases). Germline V gene data show CDR1 as SQVTM and CDR2 as ANQGSEA. V shed 3 bases and J shed 6 bases, with 10 bases lying between them. The CDR3 length is 12 residues.

The table lists this clonotype with a few counts. The DNA of the CDR3 is TGTGCCAGCAACGAGGGTAGCGGGAGCACCTACATTCAGTACTTC. The encoded protein is CASNEGSGSTYIQYF. The rearrangement uses TRBV25-1 and TRBJ2-4; 9 bases are shared with TRBD2. The V and J ends lost 7 bases and 8 bases, in that order; junction bases with no gene match: 12. CDR1 MGHDK and CDR2 SYGVNS come from the germline V gene. This CDR3 has 15 amino acids.

This sequence joins TRBV5-1 and TRBJ1-6, with D perhaps matching TRBD1 (5 bases). Trimming took 3 bases from V and 7 from J, leaving 17 bases between them. The CDR3 length is 16 residues. CDR1 and CDR2 (germline): SGHRS, YFSETQ. The CDR3 DNA follows: TGCGCCAGCAGCTCGGCGGGACCTCAGAGCAATTCACCCCTCCACTTT. Residues: CASSSAGPQSNSPLHF.

The gene calls are TRBV12-3 or TRBV12-4 and TRBJ2-7, with D tentatively TRBD2 (6 bases). The CDR3 loop spans 17 amino acids. Between the trimmed V and J ends, which lost 8 bases and 0 bases, there was a span of 23 bases. The CDR3 nucleotides read TGTGCCAGCGGGTCGGGCCTTCGGGACTTAAGCTCCTACGAGCAGTACTTC. This codes for CASGSGLRDLSSYEQYF.

The V call is TRBV20-1, the J call TRBJ2-5; D remains unclear. The CDR3 extends over 14 amino acids. The V end was cut by 3 bases, the J end by 5 bases, with 16 bases between. Germline assignment: CDR1 DFQATT and CDR2 SNEGSKA (reference sequence). The CDR3 DNA follows: TGCAGTGCTAGTGCTGGGATACAAGGGGAGACCCAGTACTTC. It codes for CSASAGIQGETQYF.

The table lists this clonotype with many counts. CDR3 sequence reads: CSASFYNEQFF. The CDR3 nucleotides read TGCAGTGCCTCCTTCTACAATGAGCAGTTCTTC. The V call is TRBV20-1, the J call TRBJ2-1; D not resolved. The CDR3 has 11 residues. CDR1 DFQATT and CDR2 SNEGSKA come from the germline V gene (reference sequence). Between the trimmed V and J ends, which lost 6 bases and 3 bases, there was a span of 6 bases.

At least ten counts were recorded for this clonotype. This chain joins TRBV7-8 and TRBJ1-5; possible D gene TRBD1, 5 bases. This CDR3 is built from 14 residues. V shed 4 bases and J shed 4 bases, with 11 bases lying between them. Germline V gene lookup returns CDR1 SGHVS and CDR2 FQNEAQ. CDR3 bases: TGTGCCAGCAGCTCCGGGACCCAAAATCAGCCCCAGCATTTT. It encodes CASSSGTQNQPQHF.

At least ten counts were recorded for this clonotype. V is TRBV7-3 and J is TRBJ1-1; D unresolved. V gave up 2 bases and J gave up 1 base, with 8 bases separating them. The CDR3 loop spans 14 amino acids. Germline lookup yields CDR1 SGHTA and CDR2 FQGTGA. The CDR3 loop reads CASSLEGQNTEAFF. The CDR3 nucleotides are TGTGCCAGCAGCTTAGAGGGCCAGAACACTGAAGCTTTCTTT.